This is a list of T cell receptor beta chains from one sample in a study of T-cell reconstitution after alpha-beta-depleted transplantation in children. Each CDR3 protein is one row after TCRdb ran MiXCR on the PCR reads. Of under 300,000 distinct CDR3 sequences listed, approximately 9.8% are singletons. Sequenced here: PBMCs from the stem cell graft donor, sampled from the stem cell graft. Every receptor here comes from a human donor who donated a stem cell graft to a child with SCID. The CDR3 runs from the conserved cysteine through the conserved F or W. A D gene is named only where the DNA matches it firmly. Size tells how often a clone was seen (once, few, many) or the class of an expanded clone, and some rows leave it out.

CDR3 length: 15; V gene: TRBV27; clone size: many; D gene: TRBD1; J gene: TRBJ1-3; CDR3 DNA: TGTGCCAGCAGTAAAGACAGGGCGGCTGGAAACACCATATATTTT; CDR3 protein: CASSKDRAAGNTIYF
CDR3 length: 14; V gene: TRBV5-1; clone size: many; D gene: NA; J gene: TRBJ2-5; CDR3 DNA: TGCGCCAGCAGCTTGGGACCTCGGAGGGAGACCCAGTACTTC; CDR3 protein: CASSLGPRRETQYF
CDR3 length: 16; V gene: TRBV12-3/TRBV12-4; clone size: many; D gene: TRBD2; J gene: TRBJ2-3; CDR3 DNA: TGTGCCAGCACCCCACTAGCGGGGGGTCTCACAGATACGCAGTATTTT; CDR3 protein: CASTPLAGGLTDTQYF
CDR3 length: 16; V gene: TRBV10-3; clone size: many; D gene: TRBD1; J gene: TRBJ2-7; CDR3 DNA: TGTGCCATCAGTGAGGACAGGGGTTTGCGCTCCTACGAGCAGTACTTC; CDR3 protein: CAISEDRGLRSYEQYF
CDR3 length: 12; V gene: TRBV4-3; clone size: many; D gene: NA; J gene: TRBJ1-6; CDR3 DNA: TGCGCCAGCAGCCAAGACGCATCACCCCTCCACTTT; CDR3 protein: CASSQDASPLHF
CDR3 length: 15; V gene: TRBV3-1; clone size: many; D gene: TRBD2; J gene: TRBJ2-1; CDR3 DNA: TGTGCCAGCAGCCTACGGGGGGAAATGTACAATGAGCAGTTCTTC; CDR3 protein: CASSLRGEMYNEQFF
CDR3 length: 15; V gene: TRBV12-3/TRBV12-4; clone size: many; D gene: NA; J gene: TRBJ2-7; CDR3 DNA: TGTGCCAGCAGCGACGCAGGCTTCGGGTCCTACGAGCAGTACTTC; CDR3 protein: CASSDAGFGSYEQYF
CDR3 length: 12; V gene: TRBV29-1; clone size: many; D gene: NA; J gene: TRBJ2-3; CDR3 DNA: TGCAGCGTTGACAGGGGCACAGATACGCAGTATTTT; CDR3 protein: CSVDRGTDTQYF
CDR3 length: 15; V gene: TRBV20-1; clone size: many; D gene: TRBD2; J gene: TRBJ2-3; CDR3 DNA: TGCAGTGCTAGAACGGGAGTAGCGGGGGGAGATACGCAGTATTTT; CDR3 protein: CSARTGVAGGDTQYF
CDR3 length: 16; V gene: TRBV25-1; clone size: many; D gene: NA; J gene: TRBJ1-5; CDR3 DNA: TGTGCCAGCAGTGAGGCGGGGGCGCGTAGCAATCAGCCCCAGCATTTT; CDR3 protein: CASSEAGARSNQPQHF
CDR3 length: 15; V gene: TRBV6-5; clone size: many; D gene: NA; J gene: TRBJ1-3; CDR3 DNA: TGTGCCAGCAGCTACTTTCGGGACTCTGGAAACACCATATATTTT; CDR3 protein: CASSYFRDSGNTIYF
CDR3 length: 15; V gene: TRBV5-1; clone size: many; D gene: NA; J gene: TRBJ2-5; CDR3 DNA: TGCGCCAGCAGCTTGGTTGGGGGATACGGAGAGACCCAGTACTTC; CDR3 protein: CASSLVGGYGETQYF
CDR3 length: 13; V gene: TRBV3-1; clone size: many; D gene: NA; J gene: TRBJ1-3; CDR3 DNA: TGTGCCAGCAGCCAAGGATCAGGGGACACCATATATTTT; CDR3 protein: CASSQGSGDTIYF
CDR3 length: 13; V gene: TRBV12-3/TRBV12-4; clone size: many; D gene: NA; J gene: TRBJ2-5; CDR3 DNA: TGTGCCAGCAGTTTACGGACTCGAGAGACCCAGTACTTC; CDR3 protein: CASSLRTRETQYF
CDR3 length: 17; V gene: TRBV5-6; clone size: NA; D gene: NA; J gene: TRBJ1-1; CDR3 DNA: TGTGCCAGCAGCTTAAGGGGTGCGGACAGCTCCAACACTGAAGCTTTCTTT; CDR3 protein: CASSLRGADSSNTEAFF
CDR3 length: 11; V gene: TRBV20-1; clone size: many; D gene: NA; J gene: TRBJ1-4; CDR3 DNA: TGCAGTGATGGGGACGATGAAAAACTGTTTTTT; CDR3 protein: CSDGDDEKLFF
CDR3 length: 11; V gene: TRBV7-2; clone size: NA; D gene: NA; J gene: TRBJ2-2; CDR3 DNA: TGTGCCAGCAGCCCCCAAGGGGAGCTGTTTTTT; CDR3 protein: CASSPQGELFF
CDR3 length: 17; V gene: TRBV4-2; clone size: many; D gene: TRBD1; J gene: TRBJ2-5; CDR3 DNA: TGTGCCAGCAGCCAAGCTAAAGGGACAGGGGGCCGAGAGACCCAGTACTTC; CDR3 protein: CASSQAKGTGGRETQYF
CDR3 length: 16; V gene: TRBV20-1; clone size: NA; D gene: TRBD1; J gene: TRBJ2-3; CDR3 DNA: TGCAGTGCTAGAGATTTTTCAGGGGGCGAGGCAGATACGCAGTATTTT; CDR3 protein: CSARDFSGGEADTQYF
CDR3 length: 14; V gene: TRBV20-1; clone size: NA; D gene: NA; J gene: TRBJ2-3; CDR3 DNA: TGCAGTGCCAGACGGGGGGCCGCGGGAGATACGCAGTATTTT; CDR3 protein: CSARRGAAGDTQYF
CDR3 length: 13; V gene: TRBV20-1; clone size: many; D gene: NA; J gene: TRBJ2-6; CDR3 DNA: TGCAGTGCTTGGTCCGCGGGGGCCAACGTCCTGACTTTC; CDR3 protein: CSAWSAGANVLTF
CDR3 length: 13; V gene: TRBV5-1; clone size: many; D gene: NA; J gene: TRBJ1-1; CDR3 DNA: TGCGCCAGCAGCTTGGGGCCGAGCACTGAAGCTTTCTTT; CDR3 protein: CASSLGPSTEAFF
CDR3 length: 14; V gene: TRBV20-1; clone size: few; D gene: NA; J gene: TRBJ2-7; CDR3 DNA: TGCAGTGCTAGCAGGGTAAACTATGGAGACGAGCAGTACTTC; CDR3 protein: CSASRVNYGDEQYF
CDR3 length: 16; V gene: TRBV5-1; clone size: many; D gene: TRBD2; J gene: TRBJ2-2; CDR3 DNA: TGCGCCAGCAGGCCTAGCGGGAGACCGAACACCGGGGAGCTGTTTTTT; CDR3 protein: CASRPSGRPNTGELFF
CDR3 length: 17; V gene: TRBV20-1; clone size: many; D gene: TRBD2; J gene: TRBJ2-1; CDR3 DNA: TGCAGTGCTAGAGGACTAGCGGGGGGTGCATCCTACAATGAGCAGTTCTTC; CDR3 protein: CSARGLAGGASYNEQFF
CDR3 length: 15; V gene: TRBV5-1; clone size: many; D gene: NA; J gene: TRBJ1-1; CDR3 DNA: TGCGCCAGCAGCTTGCCAGGGATGGTGAACACTGAAGCTTTCTTT; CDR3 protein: CASSLPGMVNTEAFF
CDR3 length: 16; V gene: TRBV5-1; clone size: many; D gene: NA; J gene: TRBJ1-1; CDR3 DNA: TGCGCCAGCAGCTTGGCTTCGGGCAGGATGAACACTGAAGCTTTCTTT; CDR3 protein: CASSLASGRMNTEAFF
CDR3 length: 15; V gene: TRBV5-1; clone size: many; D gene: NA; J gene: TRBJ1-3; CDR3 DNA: TGCGCCAGCAGCTTGTTTTCGACAGCTGGAAACACCATATATTTT; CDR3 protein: CASSLFSTAGNTIYF
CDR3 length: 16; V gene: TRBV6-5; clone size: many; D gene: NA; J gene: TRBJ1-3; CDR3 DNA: TGTGCCAGCAGTTATGGGTGGGGGTACTCTGGAAACACCATATATTTT; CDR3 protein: CASSYGWGYSGNTIYF
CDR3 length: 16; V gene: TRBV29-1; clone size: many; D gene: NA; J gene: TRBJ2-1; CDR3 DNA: TGCAGCGTTGAAGCGGGGAAGGGAGGGGGGTACAATGAGCAGTTCTTC; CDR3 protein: CSVEAGKGGGYNEQFF
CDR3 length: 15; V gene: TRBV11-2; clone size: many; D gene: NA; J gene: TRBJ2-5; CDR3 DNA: TGTGCCAGCAGCTTAGTAGGGGGATTACAAGAGACCCAGTACTTC; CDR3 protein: CASSLVGGLQETQYF
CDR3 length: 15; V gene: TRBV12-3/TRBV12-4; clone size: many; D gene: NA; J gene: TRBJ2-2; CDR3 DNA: TGTGCCAGCAGTTTCCGGGACGGGAACACCGGGGAGCTGTTTTTT; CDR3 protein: CASSFRDGNTGELFF
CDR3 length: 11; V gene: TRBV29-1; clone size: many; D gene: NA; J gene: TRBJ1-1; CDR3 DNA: TGCAGCGGGGGGGCAGGGACTGAAGCTTTCTTT; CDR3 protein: CSGGAGTEAFF
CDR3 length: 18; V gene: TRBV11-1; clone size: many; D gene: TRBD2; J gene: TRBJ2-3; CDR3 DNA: TGTGCCAGCAGCATCGTACTCACTAGCGGGGGGGCCTCGGATACGCAGTATTTT; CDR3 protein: CASSIVLTSGGASDTQYF
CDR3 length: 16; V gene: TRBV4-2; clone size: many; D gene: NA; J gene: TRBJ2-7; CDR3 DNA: TGTGCCAGCAGCCAAGATAGCAGCGTAGGTGGCTACGAGCAGTACTTC; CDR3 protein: CASSQDSSVGGYEQYF
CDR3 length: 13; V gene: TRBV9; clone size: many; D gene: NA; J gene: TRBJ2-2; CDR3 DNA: TGTGCCAGCAGCTCAGGGGCTATCGGGGAGCTGTTTTTT; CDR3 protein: CASSSGAIGELFF
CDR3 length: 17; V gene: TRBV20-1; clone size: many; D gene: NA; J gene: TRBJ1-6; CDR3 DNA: TGCAGTGCTAGACGACACCGGGACAACGCCTATAATTCACCCCTCCACTTT; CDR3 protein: CSARRHRDNAYNSPLHF
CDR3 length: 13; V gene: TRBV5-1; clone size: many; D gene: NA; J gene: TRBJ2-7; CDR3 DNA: TGCGCCAGCAGCTTGGACACTGCCTACGAGCAGTACTTC; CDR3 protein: CASSLDTAYEQYF
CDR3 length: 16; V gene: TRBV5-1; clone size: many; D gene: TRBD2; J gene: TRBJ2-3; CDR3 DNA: TGCGCCAGCAGCTTGGGGGCGGGGGGCCCCAGAGATACGCAGTATTTT; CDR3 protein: CASSLGAGGPRDTQYF
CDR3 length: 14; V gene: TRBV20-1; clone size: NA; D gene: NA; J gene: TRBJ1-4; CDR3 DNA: TGCAGTGCAGAACTCCGGGACTGGAGAGAAAAACTGTTTTTT; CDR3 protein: CSAELRDWREKLFF
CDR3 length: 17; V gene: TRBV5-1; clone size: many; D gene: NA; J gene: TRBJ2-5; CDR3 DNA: TGCGCCAGCAGCTTGCGGTTCCAGCAGGCCTACCAAGAGACCCAGTACTTC; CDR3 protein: CASSLRFQQAYQETQYF
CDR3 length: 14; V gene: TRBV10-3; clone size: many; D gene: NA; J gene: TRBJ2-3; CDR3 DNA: TGTGCCATCAGTGTAGGGGGGACCACAGATACGCAGTATTTT; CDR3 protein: CAISVGGTTDTQYF
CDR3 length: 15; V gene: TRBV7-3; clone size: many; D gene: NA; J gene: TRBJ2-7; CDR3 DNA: TGTGCCAGCAGCTTAACGTCCGTGGGGGGCTACGAGCAGTACTTC; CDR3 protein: CASSLTSVGGYEQYF
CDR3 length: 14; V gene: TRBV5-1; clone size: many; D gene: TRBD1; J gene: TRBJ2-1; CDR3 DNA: TGCGCCAGCAGCTTCCGACAGGGGAGGAATGAGCAGTTCTTC; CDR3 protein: CASSFRQGRNEQFF
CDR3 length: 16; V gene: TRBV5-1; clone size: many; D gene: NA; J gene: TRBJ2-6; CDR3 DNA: TGCGCCAGCAGCTTGGATGGGAACTCTGGGGCCAACGTCCTGACTTTC; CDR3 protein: CASSLDGNSGANVLTF
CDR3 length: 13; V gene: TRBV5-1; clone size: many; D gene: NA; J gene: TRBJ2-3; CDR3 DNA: TGCGCCAGCAGGATCGACAGCACAGATACGCAGTATTTT; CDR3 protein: CASRIDSTDTQYF